The clone carrying this T cell receptor beta chain was seen a single time. It was the approximately 130-subject validation cohort, separate from the roughly 700-subject first cohort, to which the donors belonged. This entry belongs to a study of cytomegalovirus exposure and HLA in healthy donors. Data came from immunoSEQ multiplex PCR; TCRdb stores just in-frame clones and leaves some out. The sample records some 240,000 clones, 75% to 90% being singletons. CDR1 is SGDLS, CDR2 YYNGEE, per germline. V lost 4 bases and J lost 3, with 16 bases in between. This CDR3 has 15 amino acids. This sequence was found in a woman aged 18-29 years in good health and CMV-seronegative. The sample taken for sequencing was PBMCs. The chain recombines TRBV9 with TRBJ1-1; D not resolved. CDR3 in amino acids: CASSSRPTLDTEAFF. DNA of the CDR3: TGTGCCAGCAGCTCGAGACCGACCTTGGACACTGAAGCTTTCTTT. Variable domain in full (rest from reference TRBV9 and TRBJ1-1): DSGVTQTPKHLITATGQRVTLRCSPRSGDLSVYWYQQSLDQGLQFLIQYYNGEERAKGNILERFSAQQFPDLHSELNLSSLELGDSALYFCASSSRPTLDTEAFFGQGTRLTVV.